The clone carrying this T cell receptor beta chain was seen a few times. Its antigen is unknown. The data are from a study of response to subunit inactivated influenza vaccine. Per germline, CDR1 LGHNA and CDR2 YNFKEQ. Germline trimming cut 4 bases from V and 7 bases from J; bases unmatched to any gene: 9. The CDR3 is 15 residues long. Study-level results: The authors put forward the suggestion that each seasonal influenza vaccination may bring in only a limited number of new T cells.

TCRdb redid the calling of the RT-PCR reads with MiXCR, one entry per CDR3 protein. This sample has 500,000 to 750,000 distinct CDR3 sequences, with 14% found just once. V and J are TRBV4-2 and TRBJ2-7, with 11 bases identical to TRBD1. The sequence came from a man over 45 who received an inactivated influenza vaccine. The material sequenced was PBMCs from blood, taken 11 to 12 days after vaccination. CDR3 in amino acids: CASSPGTGGYLEQYF. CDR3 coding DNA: TGTGCCAGCAGCCCCGGGACAGGGGGGTACCTGGAGCAGTACTTC.